This T cell receptor (beta chain) is from a study of cytomegalovirus exposure and HLA in healthy donors. On this clone: Its specificity is unknown.

Both 60 Vbeta primers and 13 Jbeta primers went into the PCR. In the study's own analysis: The authors later counted 65 million to 80 million unique TCR beta chains, roughly 10 million of them shared. Measured with immunoSEQ multiplex PCR; TCRdb has only the in-frame clones, and not every one. The D gene and trimming were derived from the DNA, and the V and J assignments and clone size from that table. The sample includes roughly 190,000 clones, 81% of them seen just once. The CDR3 totals 17 residues. Per germline, CDR1 MDHEN and CDR2 SYDVKM. V trimming: 9 bases; J trimming: 5 bases; junction bases outside the gene matches: 18. Study-wide points: The study dropped some indistinguishable V segments, TRBV6-2 and TRBV6-3 among them.

Sequencing input: PBMCs. The sequence was collected from a man aged 18-30 years in good health and CMV-seronegative. This chain connects TRBV28 to TRBJ2-7, with 11 bases fitting TRBD2. The DNA of the CDR3 is TGTGCCAGTCGCCGCGCCGAAATAGCGGGAGGGCCCAACGAGCAGTACTTC. Protein sequence: CASRRAEIAGGPNEQYF.